This TCR beta chain derives from a study of cytotoxic CD8 clonotypes in ibrutinib-treated CLL. Turning to the study itself: On average, each sample had about 250,000 productive templates and 100,000 or so productive rearrangements. Study results and limitations: Public clonotypes proved infrequent, and on treatment they shrank or remained steady.

Data came from immunoSEQ multiplex PCR; TCRdb stores just in-frame clones and leaves some out. The sample lists about 85,000 clones; roughly three quarters were seen once. About this clone: Antigen: not known.

The CDR3 has 12 amino acids. The ends lost 2 bases at V and 9 bases at J; junction bases unmatched: 5. Germline CDR1 GTSNPN, CDR2 SVGIG (reference sequence). The receptor's source is a human donor with chronic lymphocytic leukemia. The sequences come from PBMCs, collected after 12 months of ibrutinib treatment. The genes are TRBV30 and TRBJ2-3, with TRBD2 identical over 7 bases. CDR3 DNA sequence: TGTGCCTGGAGTCATGTCGGGGGGACGCAGTATTTT. Its protein is CAWSHVGGTQYF.